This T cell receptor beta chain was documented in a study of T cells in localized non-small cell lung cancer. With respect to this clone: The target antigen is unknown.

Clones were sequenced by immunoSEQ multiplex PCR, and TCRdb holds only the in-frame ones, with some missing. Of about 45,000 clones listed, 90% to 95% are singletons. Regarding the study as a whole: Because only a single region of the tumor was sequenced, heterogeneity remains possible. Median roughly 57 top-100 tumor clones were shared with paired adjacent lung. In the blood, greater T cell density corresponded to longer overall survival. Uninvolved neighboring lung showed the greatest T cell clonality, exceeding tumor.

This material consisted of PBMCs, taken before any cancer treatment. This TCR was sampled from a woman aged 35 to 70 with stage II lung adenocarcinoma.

The DNA of the CDR3 is TGCGCCAGCAGCTTGAATAGGGAGGATGGCTACACCTTC. This translates into CASSLNREDGYTF. The chain has TRBV5-1 and TRBJ1-2; D not certain. The germline gives CDR1 SGHRS, CDR2 YFSETQ. The CDR3 runs 13 residues. Trimming shortened V by 1 base and J by 6 bases, and 10 bases separated the two germline ends.